This T cell receptor (beta chain) was sequenced for a study of a mutant IDH1 vaccine in newly diagnosed glioma. Study in general: Onset of vaccination occurred 4-6 weeks following radiotherapy alone, or with temozolomide cycles. It was radiotherapy, temozolomide, or both that patients received previously, with most receiving both.

CDR3 length: 13 amino acids. The ends were cut back, 7 bases at V and 10 bases at J, with 14 bases in the middle. Germline V gene data show CDR1 as MNHEY and CDR2 as SVGAGI. As to this clone: No antigen is known for it.

Study-level results: Among patients, roughly 93% showed immune responses induced by the vaccine.

The time point was: week 23, last vaccination. Vaccination comprised doses that each held 300 ug of mutant IDH1 20-mer peptide, plus topical imiquimod. Astrocytomas found in donors were new, WHO grade 3 or 4, IDH1-mutant and ATRX-lost. This table comes from immunoSEQ multiplex PCR, and its TCRdb copy is limited to in-frame clones, with some not included. The sample records roughly 60,000 clones, roughly 81% being singletons. This chain links TRBV6-5 with TRBJ1-6; no firm D call. The source is a man between 25 and 39 years old with glioma. The sequenced sample was PBMCs, obtained from a glioma patient whose treatment included an IDH1 peptide vaccine. The CDR3 bases are TGTGCCAGCACCCTATTAGGACGATCACCCCTCCACTTT. Translated, it gives CASTLLGRSPLHF.